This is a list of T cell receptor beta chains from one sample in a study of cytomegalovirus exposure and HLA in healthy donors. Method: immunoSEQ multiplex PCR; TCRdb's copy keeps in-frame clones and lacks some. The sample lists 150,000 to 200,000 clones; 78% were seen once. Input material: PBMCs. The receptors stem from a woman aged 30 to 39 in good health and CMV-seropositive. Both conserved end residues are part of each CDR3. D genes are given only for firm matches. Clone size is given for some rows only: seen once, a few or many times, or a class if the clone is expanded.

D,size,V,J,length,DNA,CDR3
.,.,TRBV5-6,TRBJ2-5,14,TGTGCCAGCAGCTTGGGTCGGTACCAAGAGACCCAGTACTTC,CASSLGRYQETQYF
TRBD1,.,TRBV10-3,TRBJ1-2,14,TGTGCCATCCGGGGACAGGGGCCCTTGCAGGGCTACACCTTC,CAIRGQGPLQGYTF
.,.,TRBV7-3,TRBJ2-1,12,TGTGCCAGCAGCAGAGATTGGAATGAGCAGTTCTTC,CASSRDWNEQFF
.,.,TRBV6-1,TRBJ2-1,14,TGTGCCAGCCGCAGGGGCGAACTCTACAATGAGCAGTTCTTC,CASRRGELYNEQFF
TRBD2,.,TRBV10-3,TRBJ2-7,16,TGTGCCATCAGTGTAAAGCGGGAGGGTCGTTCCTACGAGCAGTACTTC,CAISVKREGRSYEQYF
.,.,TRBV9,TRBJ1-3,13,TGTGCCAGCAGCGGACATCTCGGAAACACCATATATTTT,CASSGHLGNTIYF
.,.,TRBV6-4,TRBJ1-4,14,TGTGCCAGCAGTTACAGGGTTCCTAATGAAAAACTGTTTTTT,CASSYRVPNEKLFF
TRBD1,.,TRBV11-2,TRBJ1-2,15,TGTGCCAGCAGCTTCCCGACAGGGGTGGACTATGGCTACACCTTC,CASSFPTGVDYGYTF
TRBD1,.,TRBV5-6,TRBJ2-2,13,TGTGCCAGCAGTCGACAGGGGGCCGGGGAGCTGTTTTTT,CASSRQGAGELFF
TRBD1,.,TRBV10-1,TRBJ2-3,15,TGCGCCAGCAGTGAGGGGACAGGCAGGACAGATACGCAGTATTTT,CASSEGTGRTDTQYF
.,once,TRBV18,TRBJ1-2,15,TGTGCCAGCTCACCACCGGAGTCGCCTAACTATGGCTACACCTTC,CASSPPESPNYGYTF
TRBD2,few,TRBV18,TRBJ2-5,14,TGTGCCAGCTCACCTCCTCCCGGGGGGGAGACCCAGTACTTC,CASSPPPGGETQYF
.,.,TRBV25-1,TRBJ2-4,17,TGTGCCAGCAGTGAAGAAGCGGCCTTCGGGTCCAAAAACATTCAGTACTTC,CASSEEAAFGSKNIQYF
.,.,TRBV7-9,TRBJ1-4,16,TGTGCCAGCAGCTTAATACACCATGCAACTAATGAAAAACTGTTTTTT,CASSLIHHATNEKLFF
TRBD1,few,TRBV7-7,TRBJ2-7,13,TGTGCTAGCAGCGTTGACAGGGACTACGAGCAGTACTTC,CASSVDRDYEQYF
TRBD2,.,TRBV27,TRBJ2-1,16,TGTGCCAGCAGCAAAGGGACTAGCGGGGCCCTCAATGAGCAGTTCTTC,CASSKGTSGALNEQFF
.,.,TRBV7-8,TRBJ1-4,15,TGTGCCAGCAGCCAACCAGGGGCAACTAATGAAAAACTGTTTTTT,CASSQPGATNEKLFF
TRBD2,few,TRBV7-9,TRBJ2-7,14,TGTGCCAGCAGCCCAGACCCTAGCGGGGGTCCCCGGTACTTC,CASSPDPSGGPRYF
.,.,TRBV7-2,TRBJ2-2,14,TGTGCCAGCAGCCCGGACACTTACACCGGGGAGCTGTTTTTT,CASSPDTYTGELFF
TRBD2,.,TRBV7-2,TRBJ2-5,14,TGTGCCAGCAGCTCCGAACTAGCGCTGGCGCCCCAGTACTTC,CASSSELALAPQYF
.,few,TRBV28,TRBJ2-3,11,TGTGCCAGCAGTCCTACAGATACGCAGTATTTT,CASSPTDTQYF
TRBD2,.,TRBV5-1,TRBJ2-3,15,TGCGCCAGCAGCCCTGCGGGGGGTTCGGCAGATACGCAGTATTTT,CASSPAGGSADTQYF
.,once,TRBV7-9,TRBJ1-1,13,TGTGCCAGCAGCCTTAACAGAGACACTGAAGCTTTCTTT,CASSLNRDTEAFF
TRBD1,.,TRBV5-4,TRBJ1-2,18,TGTGCCAGCAGCTGGTTCGGACAGGGGCTCAACTTGGACTATGGCTACACCTTC,CASSWFGQGLNLDYGYTF
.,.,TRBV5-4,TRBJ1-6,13,TGTGCCAGCAGCGAAGACTTAGGTTCACCCCTCCACTTT,CASSEDLGSPLHF
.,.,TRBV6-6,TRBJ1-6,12,TGTGCCAGCAACCAGGGCGGGGCACCCCTCCACTTT,CASNQGGAPLHF
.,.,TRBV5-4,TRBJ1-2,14,TGTGCCAGCAGCTCCGCGGGGGGGAGGGAAGGCTACACCTTC,CASSSAGGREGYTF
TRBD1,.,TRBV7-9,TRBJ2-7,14,TGTGCCAGCAGTTCTACAGGGGGAGTCTACGAGCAGTACTTC,CASSSTGGVYEQYF
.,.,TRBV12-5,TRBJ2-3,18,TGTGCTAGTGGTTTGCTCGGGGGAAACAGGGGTAGCACAGATACGCAGTATTTT,CASGLLGGNRGSTDTQYF
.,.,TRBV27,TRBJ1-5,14,TGTGCCAGCAGTTTAAGTCAGGGGAATCAGCCCCAGCATTTT,CASSLSQGNQPQHF
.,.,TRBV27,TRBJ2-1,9,TGTGCCAGCAACGGGGAGCAGTTCTTC,CASNGEQFF
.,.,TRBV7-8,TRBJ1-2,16,TGTGCCAGCAGCTTAGCGCACAGGGCAGCAGGCTATGGCTACACCTTC,CASSLAHRAAGYGYTF
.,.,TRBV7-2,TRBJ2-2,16,TGTGCCAGCAGCCAGCCTAGTCTTTCCTACACCGGGGAGCTGTTTTTT,CASSQPSLSYTGELFF
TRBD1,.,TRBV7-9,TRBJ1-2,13,TGTGCCAGCAGCTACACAGGGGATCTCGGCTACACCTTC,CASSYTGDLGYTF
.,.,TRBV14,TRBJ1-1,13,TGTGCCAGCAGCCAAGGTCCTAACACTGAAGCTTTCTTT,CASSQGPNTEAFF
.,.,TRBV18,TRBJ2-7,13,TGTGCCAGCTCACCGTCCGAGTCCTACGAGCAGTACTTC,CASSPSESYEQYF
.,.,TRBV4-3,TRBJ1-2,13,TGCGCCAGCAGCCAGACAGGTTATAATGGCTACACCTTC,CASSQTGYNGYTF
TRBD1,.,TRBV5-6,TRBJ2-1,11,TGTGCCAGCAGCTTGGGAGACAGGGCGTTCTTC,CASSLGDRAFF
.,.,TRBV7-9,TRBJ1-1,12,TGTGCCAGCAGCTTACACGGGGGGGAAGCTTTCTTT,CASSLHGGEAFF
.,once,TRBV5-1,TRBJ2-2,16,TGCGCCAGCAGCTTGGAGCAGGGGGGGAACACCGGGGAGCTGTTTTTT,CASSLEQGGNTGELFF
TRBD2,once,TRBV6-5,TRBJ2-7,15,TGTGCCAGCAGAGACCGTCGACTAGCCGGCTTCGAGCAGTACTTC,CASRDRRLAGFEQYF
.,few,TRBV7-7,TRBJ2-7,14,TGTGCTAGCGGAGTGTTAAGGGGCTCCTACGAGCAGTACTTC,CASGVLRGSYEQYF
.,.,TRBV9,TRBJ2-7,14,TGTGCCAGCAGCCATGGGGGGACCGGCTACGAGCAGTACTTC,CASSHGGTGYEQYF
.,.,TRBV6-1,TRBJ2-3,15,TGTGCCAGCAGTGAGCTTCGAGGCAGCACAGATACGCAGTATTTT,CASSELRGSTDTQYF
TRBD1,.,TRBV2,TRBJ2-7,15,TGTGCCAGCATGGCGAGGGGGACAGGTCTCAGTGAGCAGTACTTC,CASMARGTGLSEQYF
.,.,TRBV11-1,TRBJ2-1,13,TGTGCCAGCAGCTTAGCAGGGGACAATGAGCAGTTCTTC,CASSLAGDNEQFF
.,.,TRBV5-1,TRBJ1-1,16,TGCGCCAGCTACCCGGAGGGCAGTGGGGGGAACACTGAAGCTTTCTTT,CASYPEGSGGNTEAFF
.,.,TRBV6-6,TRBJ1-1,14,TGTGCCAGCAGTTACGGGGGGGTAGGGACTGAAGCTTTCTTT,CASSYGGVGTEAFF
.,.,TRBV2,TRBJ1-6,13,TGTGCCAGCAGACCTAAAGGCGGTTCACCCCTCCACTTT,CASRPKGGSPLHF
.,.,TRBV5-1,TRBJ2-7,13,TGCGCCAGCAGCTTAGCTACCCACTACGAGCAGTACTTC,CASSLATHYEQYF